What follows are 16 T cell receptor beta chains derived from one specimen sequenced in a study of blood T cell repertoires in COVID-19. Clones were sequenced by immunoSEQ multiplex PCR, and TCRdb holds only the in-frame ones, with some missing. The sample has some 400,000 clones, around 91% seen once. Sequenced material: PBMCs or T cells enriched from blood (not recorded which). These receptors originate from a man aged 30 to 45 who had recovered from COVID-19.

The chain joins TRBV5-4 to TRBJ2-1; D is uncertain. The CDR3 runs 13 residues. Between the trimmed V and J ends, which lost 0 bases and 9 bases, there was a span of 10 bases. From germline, CDR1 is SGHNT and CDR2 YYREEE (reference sequence). CDR3 sequence reads: CASSLALVTEQFF. The CDR3 DNA is TGTGCCAGCAGCTTGGCCCTAGTAACTGAGCAGTTCTTC.

The chain has TRBV7-8 and TRBJ2-1; TRBD1 matches 11 bases. Germline lookup yields CDR1 SGHVS and CDR2 FQNEAQ. V lost 5 bases and J lost 5; bases outside the gene matches: 5. This CDR3 contains 15 residues. The CDR3 coding sequence is TGTGCCAGCAGCAATCCGGGACAGGGGGACAATGAGCAGTTCTTC. As protein: CASSNPGQGDNEQFF.

The chain combines TRBV19 with TRBJ2-1; TRBD2 matches at 10 bases. Germline trimming cut 4 bases from V and 4 bases from J; bases unmatched to any gene: 4. The CDR3 sequence is 15 residues long. The germline V gene encodes CDR1 LNHDA and CDR2 SQIVND (reference sequence). The CDR3 nucleotides are TGTGCCAGTAGTAGAGCGGGAGGGGGTTACAATGAGCAGTTCTTC. Amino acid sequence: CASSRAGGGYNEQFF.

The rearrangement uses TRBV5-1 and TRBJ2-1; 12 positions agree with TRBD1. The junction had 3 bases not matched to a gene; V was cut back by 4 bases and J by 1 base. CDR1 and CDR2 from the germline V gene are SGHRS and YFSETQ. The CDR3 extends over 16 amino acids. The CDR3 reads CASSPGQGASYNEQFF. The CDR3 coding sequence is TGCGCCAGCAGCCCGGGACAGGGGGCGTCCTACAATGAGCAGTTCTTC.

The chain recombines TRBV5-1 with TRBJ2-3, with D unclear. The CDR3 has 13 amino acids. The germline V gene encodes CDR1 SGHRS and CDR2 YFSETQ. V lost 1 base and J lost 2, with 5 bases in between. The chain's CDR3 is CASSLSYTDTQYF. Written as DNA, the CDR3 is TGCGCCAGCAGCTTGAGCTACACAGATACGCAGTATTTT.

The chain recombines TRBV3-1 (or the pseudogene TRBV3-2) with TRBJ1-1; the match to TRBD1 covers 7 bases. The CDR3 covers 15 residues. Germline CDR1 and CDR2: LGHDT and YNNKEL (reference sequence). With 1 base clipped from V and 1 base from J, the junction kept 3 bases outside the gene matches. The CDR3 sequence is CASSQGTGANTEAFF. Written as DNA, the CDR3 is TGTGCCAGCAGCCAAGGGACAGGAGCGAACACTGAAGCTTTCTTT.

The rearrangement links TRBV24-1 to TRBJ2-5; D gene ambiguous. This CDR3 spans 14 amino acids. V was pared by 4 bases and J by 2 bases, with 10 bases between. Germline V gene data show CDR1 as KGHDR and CDR2 as SFDVKD. The CDR3 DNA sequence: TGTGCCACCAGTGAATCAGGTACGCAAGAGACCCAGTACTTC. Translation gives CATSESGTQETQYF.

The genes are TRBV28 and TRBJ1-5, with a tentative D call TRBD1 (5 bases). Germline V lookup: CDR1 MDHEN, CDR2 SYDVKM. The V and J ends lost 3 bases and 12 bases respectively, with 9 bases between them. CDR3 length: 11 amino acids. CDR3 residues: CASSLTVLQHF. In nucleotides, the CDR3 is TGTGCCAGCAGTTTGACAGTGCTCCAGCATTTT.

The V and J genes are TRBV6-1 and TRBJ2-3; 8 nucleotides line up with TRBD2. The CDR3 is 16 amino acids. With 3 bases clipped from V and 5 bases from J, the junction kept 10 bases outside the gene matches. In germline, CDR1 is MNHNS, CDR2 SASEGT. CDR3 nucleotide sequence: TGTGCCAGCAGTGAGGGGCCCGGGAGGGCCAGAGATACGCAGTATTTT. It translates to CASSEGPGRARDTQYF.

This clone was counted only a few times. V and J are TRBV5-1 and TRBJ1-4; TRBD1 aligns across 8 bases. The germline gives CDR1 SGHRS, CDR2 YFSETQ. The CDR3 has 14 residues. V shed 0 bases, J shed 8 bases, and the junction held 3 bases outside the gene matches. The CDR3, as DNA: TGCGCCAGCAGCTTGGGCAGGGGGCGAGAAAAACTGTTTTTT. Its translation: CASSLGRGREKLFF.

The J gene is TRBJ2-4, the V gene TRBV18; tentatively, D is TRBD2 (5 bases). The CDR3 has 14 amino acids. The germline gives CDR1 KGHSH, CDR2 LQKENI. Trimming took 0 bases from V and 8 from J, leaving 11 bases between them. CDR3 loop: CASSPPAGGDIQYF. CDR3 coding DNA: TGTGCCAGCTCACCACCGGCGGGTGGGGACATTCAGTACTTC.

This clone showed up just once. V usage is TRBV6-6 and J usage is TRBJ1-3; D perhaps matches TRBD1 (6 bases). CDR1 and CDR2 from the germline V gene are MNHNY and SVGAGI (reference sequence). The germline V and J ends were trimmed by 6 bases and 0 bases, with 12 bases remaining between them. The CDR3 consists of 15 residues. In DNA form, the CDR3 reads TGTGCCAGCAGAAAACAGGGAAGCTCTGGAAACACCATATATTTT. It yields the protein CASRKQGSSGNTIYF.

This rearrangement joins TRBV4-2 to TRBJ1-1, with D unresolved. The CDR3 sequence is 13 residues long. The germline V gene encodes CDR1 LGHNA and CDR2 YNFKEQ. V lost 1 base and J lost 3, with 6 bases in between. CDR3 DNA: TGTGCCAGCAGCCAAGGGCGGGACACTGAAGCTTTCTTT. Translation: CASSQGRDTEAFF.

The chain couples TRBV27 to TRBJ2-1, with 13 bases aligning to TRBD2. CDR1 and CDR2 from the germline V gene are MNHEY and SMNVEV (reference sequence). V lost 2 bases to trimming and J lost 10 bases; unmatched junction nucleotides: 5. The CDR3 is 15 amino acids. CDR3 region: CASSLALAGGREQFF. The CDR3 coding sequence is TGTGCCAGCAGTTTAGCACTAGCGGGAGGGAGAGAGCAGTTCTTC.

CDR3 DNA: TGCGCCAGCAGCGAAGGGACTTACTACAATGAGCAGTTCTTC. This gives the protein CASSEGTYYNEQFF. The chain recombines TRBV5-1 with TRBJ2-1; D is perhaps TRBD2 (6 bases). The V end was cut by 4 bases, the J end by 3 bases, with 11 bases between. Germline CDR1 reads SGHRS; CDR2 reads YFSETQ. The CDR3 covers 14 residues.

J is TRBJ1-2 and V is TRBV30; the D gene is possibly TRBD1 (5 bases). The CDR3 is made up of 14 amino acids. The V gene lost 5 bases and the J gene lost 6 bases, with 19 bases spanning the gap. Germline assignment: CDR1 GTSNPN and CDR2 SVGIG (reference sequence). The CDR3 loop reads CAWSGSEGNHGYTF. DNA of the CDR3: TGTGCCTGGTCCGGGAGTGAGGGGAACCATGGCTACACCTTC.